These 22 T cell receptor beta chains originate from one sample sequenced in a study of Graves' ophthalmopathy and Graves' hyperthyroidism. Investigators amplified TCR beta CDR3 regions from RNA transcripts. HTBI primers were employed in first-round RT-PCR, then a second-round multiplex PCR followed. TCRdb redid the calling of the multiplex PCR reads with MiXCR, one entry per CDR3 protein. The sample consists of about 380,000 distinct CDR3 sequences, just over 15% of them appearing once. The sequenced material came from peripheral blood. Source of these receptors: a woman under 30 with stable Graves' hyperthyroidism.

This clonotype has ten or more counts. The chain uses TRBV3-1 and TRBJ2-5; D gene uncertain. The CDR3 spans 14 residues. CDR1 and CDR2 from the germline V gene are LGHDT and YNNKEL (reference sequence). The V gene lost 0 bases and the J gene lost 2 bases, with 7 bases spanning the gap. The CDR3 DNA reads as TGTGCCAGCAGCCAAGAAGTGGGGCAAGAGACCCAGTACTTC. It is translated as CASSQEVGQETQYF.

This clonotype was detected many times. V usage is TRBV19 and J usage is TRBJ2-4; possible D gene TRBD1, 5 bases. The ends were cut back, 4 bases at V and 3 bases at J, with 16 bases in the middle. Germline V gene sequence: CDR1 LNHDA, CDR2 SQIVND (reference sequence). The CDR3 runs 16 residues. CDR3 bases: TGTGCCAGTAGTACGAAAATTCAGGGTTTCAAAAACATTCAGTACTTC. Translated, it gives CASSTKIQGFKNIQYF.

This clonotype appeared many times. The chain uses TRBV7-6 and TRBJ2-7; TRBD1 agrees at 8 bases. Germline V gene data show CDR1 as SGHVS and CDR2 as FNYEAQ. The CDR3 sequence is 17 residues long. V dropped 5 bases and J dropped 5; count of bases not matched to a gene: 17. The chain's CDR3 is CASSRSSSMDRADEQYF. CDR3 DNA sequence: TGTGCCAGCAGCCGCTCATCTTCCATGGACAGGGCGGACGAGCAGTACTTC.

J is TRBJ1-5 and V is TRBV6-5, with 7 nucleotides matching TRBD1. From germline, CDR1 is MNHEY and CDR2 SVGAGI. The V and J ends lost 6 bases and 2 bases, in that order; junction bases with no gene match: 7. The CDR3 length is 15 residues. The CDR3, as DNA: TGTGCCAGCAGCTACAACAGGGGCGGCAATCAGCCCCAGCATTTT. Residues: CASSYNRGGNQPQHF.

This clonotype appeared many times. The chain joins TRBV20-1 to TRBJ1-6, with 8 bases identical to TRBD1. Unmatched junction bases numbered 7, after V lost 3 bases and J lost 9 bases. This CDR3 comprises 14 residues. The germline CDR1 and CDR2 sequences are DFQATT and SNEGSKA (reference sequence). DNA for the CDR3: TGCAGTGCTAGGCCGGACAGGGAAAGTTCACCCCTCCACTTT. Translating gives CSARPDRESSPLHF.

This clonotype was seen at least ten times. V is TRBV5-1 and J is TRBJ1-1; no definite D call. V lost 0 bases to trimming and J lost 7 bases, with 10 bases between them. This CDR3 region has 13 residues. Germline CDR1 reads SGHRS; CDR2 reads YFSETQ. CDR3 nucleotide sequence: TGCGCCAGCAGCTTGGGGGGTTCCCGTGAAGCTTTCTTT. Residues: CASSLGGSREAFF.

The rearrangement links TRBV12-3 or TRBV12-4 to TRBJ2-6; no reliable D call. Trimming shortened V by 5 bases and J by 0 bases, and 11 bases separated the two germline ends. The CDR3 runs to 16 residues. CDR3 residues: CASSPKQYSGANVLTF. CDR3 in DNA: TGTGCCAGCAGTCCTAAACAGTACTCTGGGGCCAACGTCCTGACTTTC.

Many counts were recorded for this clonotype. In DNA form, the CDR3 reads TGTGCCACCTCATTAACAGGGGGCCTTGGCTACACCTTC. Protein: CATSLTGGLGYTF. The chain is built from TRBV24-1 and TRBJ1-2, with 9 positions matching TRBD1. J was trimmed by 7 bases and V by 9 bases; bases with no gene match: 8. In germline, CDR1 is KGHDR, CDR2 SFDVKD. The CDR3 contains 13 residues.

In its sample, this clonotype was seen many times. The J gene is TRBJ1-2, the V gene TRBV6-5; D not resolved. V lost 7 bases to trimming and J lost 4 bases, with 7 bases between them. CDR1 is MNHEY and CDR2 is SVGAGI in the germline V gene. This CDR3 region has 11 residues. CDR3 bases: TGTGCCAGCAACATTCTCTATGGCTACACCTTC. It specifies CASNILYGYTF.

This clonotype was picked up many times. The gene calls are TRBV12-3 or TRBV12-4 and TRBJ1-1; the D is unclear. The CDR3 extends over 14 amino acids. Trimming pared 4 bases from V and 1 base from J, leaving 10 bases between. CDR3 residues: CASSSPPENTEAFF. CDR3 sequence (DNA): TGTGCCAGCAGTTCTCCTCCAGAGAACACTGAAGCTTTCTTT.

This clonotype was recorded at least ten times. The chain's CDR3 is CATTDMRSYEQYF. The CDR3 DNA reads as TGTGCCACCACCGACATGCGCTCCTACGAGCAGTACTTC. J is TRBJ2-7 and V is TRBV6-5; D gene ambiguous. V was shortened by 10 bases and J by 0 bases, with 13 bases between the two germline ends. The germline V gene encodes CDR1 MNHEY and CDR2 SVGAGI. The CDR3 is 13 residues long.

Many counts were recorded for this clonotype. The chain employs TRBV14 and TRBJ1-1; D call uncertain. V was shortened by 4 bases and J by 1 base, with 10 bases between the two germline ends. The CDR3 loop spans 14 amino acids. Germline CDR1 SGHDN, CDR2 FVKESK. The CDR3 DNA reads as TGTGCCAGCAGCCGCCGCGAGAGGAACACTGAAGCTTTCTTT. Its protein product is CASSRRERNTEAFF.

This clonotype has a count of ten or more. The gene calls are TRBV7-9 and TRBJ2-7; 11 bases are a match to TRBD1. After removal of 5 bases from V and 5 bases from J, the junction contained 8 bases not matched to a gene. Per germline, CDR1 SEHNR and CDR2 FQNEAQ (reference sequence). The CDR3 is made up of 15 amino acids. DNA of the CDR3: TGTGCCAGCAGCGCAGGGACAGGGGGGCTCAACGAGCAGTACTTC. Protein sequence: CASSAGTGGLNEQYF.

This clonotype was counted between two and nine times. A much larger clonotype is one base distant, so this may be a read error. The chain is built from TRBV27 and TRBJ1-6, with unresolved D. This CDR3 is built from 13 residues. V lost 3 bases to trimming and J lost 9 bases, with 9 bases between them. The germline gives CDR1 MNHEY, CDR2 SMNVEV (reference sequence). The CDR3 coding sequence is TGTGCCAGCAGTTTTTCATGGAGTTCACCCCTCCACTTT. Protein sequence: CASSFSWSSPLHF.

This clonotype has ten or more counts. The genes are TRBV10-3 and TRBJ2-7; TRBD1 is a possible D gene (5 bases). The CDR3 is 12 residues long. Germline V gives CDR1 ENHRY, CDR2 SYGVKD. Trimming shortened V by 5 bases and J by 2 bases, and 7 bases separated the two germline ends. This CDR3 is CAISRQTYEQYF. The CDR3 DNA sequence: TGTGCCATCAGTAGACAGACCTACGAGCAGTACTTC.

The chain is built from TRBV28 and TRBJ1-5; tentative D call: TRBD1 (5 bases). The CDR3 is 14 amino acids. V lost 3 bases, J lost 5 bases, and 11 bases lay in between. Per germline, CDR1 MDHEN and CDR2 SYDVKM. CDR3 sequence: CASSLRQGYQPQHF. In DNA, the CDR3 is TGTGCCAGCAGTTTGAGGCAGGGCTATCAGCCCCAGCATTTT.

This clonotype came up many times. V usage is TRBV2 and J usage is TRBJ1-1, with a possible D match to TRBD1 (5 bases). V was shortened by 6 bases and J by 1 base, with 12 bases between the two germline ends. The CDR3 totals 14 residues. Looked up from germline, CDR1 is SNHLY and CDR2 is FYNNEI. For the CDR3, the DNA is TGTGCCAGCAGAAAACAGGTGTCGAACACTGAAGCTTTCTTT. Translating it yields CASRKQVSNTEAFF.

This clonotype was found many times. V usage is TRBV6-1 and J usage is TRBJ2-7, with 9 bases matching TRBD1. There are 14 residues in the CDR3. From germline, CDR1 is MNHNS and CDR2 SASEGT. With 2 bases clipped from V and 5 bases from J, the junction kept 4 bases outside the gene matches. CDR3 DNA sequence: TGTGCCAGCAGTGAAAGACAGGGGGTCAACGAGCAGTACTTC. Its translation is CASSERQGVNEQYF.

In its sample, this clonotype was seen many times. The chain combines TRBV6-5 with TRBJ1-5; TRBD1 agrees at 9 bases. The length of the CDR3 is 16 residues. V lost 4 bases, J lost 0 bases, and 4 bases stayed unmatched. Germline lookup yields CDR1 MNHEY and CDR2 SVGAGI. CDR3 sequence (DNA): TGTGCCAGCAGTTGGACAGGGGAGGGTAGCAATCAGCCCCAGCATTTT. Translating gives CASSWTGEGSNQPQHF.

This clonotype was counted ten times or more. In nucleotides, the CDR3 is TGTGCCAGCAGTTCAGACACCGGGGAGCTGTTTTTT. This gives the protein CASSSDTGELFF. The chain links TRBV12-3 or TRBV12-4 to TRBJ2-2; no clear D gene. V was clipped by 4 bases and J by 3 bases, with 3 bases between them. CDR3 length equals 12 residues.

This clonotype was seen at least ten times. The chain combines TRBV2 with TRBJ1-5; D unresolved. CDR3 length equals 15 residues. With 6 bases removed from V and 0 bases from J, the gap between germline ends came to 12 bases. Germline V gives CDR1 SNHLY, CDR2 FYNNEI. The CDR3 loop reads CASRVAGYSNQPQHF. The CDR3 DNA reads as TGTGCCAGCAGGGTTGCGGGGTATAGCAATCAGCCCCAGCATTTT.

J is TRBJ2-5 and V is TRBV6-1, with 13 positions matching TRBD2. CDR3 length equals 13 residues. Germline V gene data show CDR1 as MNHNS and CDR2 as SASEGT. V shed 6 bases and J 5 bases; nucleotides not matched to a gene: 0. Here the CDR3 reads CASRTSGGETQYF. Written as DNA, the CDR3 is TGTGCCAGCAGGACTAGCGGGGGGGAGACCCAGTACTTC.